This entry lists 16 T cell receptor beta chains sequenced from one sample in a study of T cells in Graves' hyperthyroidism and ophthalmopathy. Amplified regions were TCR beta CDR3 sequences from RNA transcripts. First-round RT-PCR targeting the TCR CDR3 was performed with the HTBI primer set. TCRdb re-called the multiplex PCR reads with MiXCR, one entry per CDR3 protein. The sample lists over 500,000 distinct CDR3 sequences, around 15% seen once, with approximately 15% in the top ten. The specimen sequenced was blood. These receptors all come from a middle-aged woman with Graves' hyperthyroidism.

The chain employs TRBV12-3 or TRBV12-4 and TRBJ1-2, with 11 bases matching TRBD1. The CDR3 has 14 residues. The trim removed 5 bases at V and 8 bases at J, leaving 7 bases unmatched. In nucleotides, the CDR3 is TGTGCCAGCAGTACCGGGACAGGGGGGGAAGGCTACACCTTC. This codes for CASSTGTGGEGYTF.

Turning to this clonotype: This clone may be a read error of a much larger clone one base away. The chain couples TRBV5-1 to TRBJ2-1, with 10 bases fitting TRBD2. The CDR3 totals 14 residues. The germline CDR1 and CDR2 sequences are SGHRS and YFSETQ. CDR3 in amino acids: CASVAGGLVNERFF. The CDR3 DNA reads TGCGCCAGCGTAGCGGGAGGACTAGTCAATGAGCGGTTCTTC.

This clonotype was picked up many times. The V call is TRBV6-1, the J call TRBJ1-6; 7 nucleotides align to TRBD1. CDR1 and CDR2 (germline): MNHNS, SASEGT. The CDR3 has 15 residues. The junction had 6 bases not matched to a gene; V was cut back by 6 bases and J by 4 bases. The CDR3 protein is CASSVGQAYNSPLHF. CDR3 DNA: TGTGCCAGCAGCGTCGGACAGGCGTATAATTCACCCCTCCACTTT.

The chain uses TRBV27 and TRBJ2-1; maybe TRBD2 (5 bases). Trimming cost V 0 bases and J 1 base, with 10 bases left between them. The CDR3 is 16 amino acids. Germline CDR1 is MNHEY and CDR2 is SMNVEV (reference sequence). CDR3 bases: TGTGCCAGCAGTTTATCGAGCGGAGCTTCCTACAATGAGCAGTTCTTC. Translated, it gives CASSLSSGASYNEQFF.

The sample holds many counts of this clonotype. The V gene is TRBV7-9, the J gene TRBJ1-1; 7 bases match TRBD1. Germline V gene sequence: CDR1 SEHNR, CDR2 FQNEAQ (reference sequence). This CDR3 spans 15 amino acids. V shed 4 bases, J shed 2 bases, and the junction held 7 bases outside the gene matches. The DNA for the CDR3 is TGTGCCAGCAGCTCGAGGGGACAGCTAAACACTGAAGCTTTCTTT. Protein sequence: CASSSRGQLNTEAFF.

The rearrangement uses TRBV12-3 or TRBV12-4 and TRBJ2-1; D not resolved. The CDR3 sequence is 14 residues long. Trimming pared 5 bases from V and 5 bases from J, leaving 13 bases between. The CDR3 DNA is TGTGCCAGCAGTAATAGGGATCCCGACAATGAGCAGTTCTTC. It is translated as CASSNRDPDNEQFF.

This clonotype occurred many times. V usage is TRBV7-2 and J usage is TRBJ2-7; 8 nucleotides match TRBD2. This CDR3 is 18 amino acids long. V trimming: 0 bases; J trimming: 6 bases; junction bases outside the gene matches: 16. Germline CDR1 SGHTA, CDR2 FQGNSA. This chain's CDR3 is CASSLATLGAGVHSEQYF. CDR3 in DNA: TGTGCCAGCAGCTTAGCGACCTTGGGAGCGGGAGTGCACTCCGAGCAGTACTTC.

The CDR3 loop is CASSMTGDNTEAFF. The CDR3 DNA reads as TGCGCCAGCAGCATGACAGGGGATAACACTGAAGCTTTCTTT. The chain is built from TRBV5-1 and TRBJ1-1; TRBD1 matches at 8 bases. This CDR3 spans 14 amino acids. After removal of 4 bases from V and 2 bases from J, the junction contained 4 bases not matched to a gene. Germline V gene sequence: CDR1 SGHRS, CDR2 YFSETQ.

V usage is TRBV29-1 and J usage is TRBJ2-1; TRBD1 aligns across 9 bases. The germline V gene encodes CDR1 SQVTM and CDR2 ANQGSEA. This CDR3 comprises 16 residues. V lost 1 base, J lost 5 bases, and 9 bases stayed unmatched. The CDR3 here is CSVEGSGQGLDNEQFF. CDR3 bases: TGCAGCGTTGAAGGTTCGGGACAGGGTTTAGACAATGAGCAGTTCTTC.

This clonotype showed up many times. This rearrangement joins TRBV5-1 to TRBJ2-1; 9 positions agree with TRBD2. V lost 4 bases and J lost 8; bases outside the gene matches: 13. Germline V gene lookup returns CDR1 SGHRS and CDR2 YFSETQ. This CDR3 contains 16 residues. CDR3 in amino acids: CASSRQYGTSSDEQFF. In DNA, the CDR3 is TGCGCCAGCAGCCGACAATACGGGACTAGCAGCGATGAGCAGTTCTTC.

This clonotype was detected a few times. This chain connects TRBV9 to TRBJ2-1, with 7 nucleotides matching TRBD2. Germline-derived CDR1 and CDR2 are SGDLS and YYNGEE. V shed 3 bases and J 0 bases; nucleotides not matched to a gene: 3. The length of the CDR3 is 15 residues. The CDR3 bases are TGTGCCAGCAGCGCGGGGGGTGACTCCTACAATGAGCAGTTCTTC. This codes for CASSAGGDSYNEQFF.

In this sample, this clonotype turned up a few times. This chain joins TRBV10-1 and TRBJ2-7; D perhaps matches TRBD2 (5 bases). Germline-derived CDR1 and CDR2 are WNHNN and SYGVQD (reference sequence). Trimming left V 6 bases short and J 0 bases short, with 12 bases between. The CDR3 is made up of 14 amino acids. CDR3 sequence reads: CASSGLGSSYEQYF. The DNA of the CDR3 is TGCGCCAGCAGCGGCTTGGGGAGCTCCTACGAGCAGTACTTC.

This clonotype was recorded a few times. CDR3 in DNA: TGTGCCAGCAGCGGCGTGGGAGGGCCCTCCTACAATGAGCAGTTCTTC. This encodes CASSGVGGPSYNEQFF. The chain recombines TRBV3-1 with TRBJ2-1; 7 nucleotides line up with TRBD2. Germline CDR1 and CDR2: LGHDT and YNNKEL (reference sequence). The V segment lost 5 bases and the J segment 0 bases; nucleotides outside the gene matches: 7. This CDR3 is built from 16 residues.

The rearrangement uses TRBV30 and TRBJ1-2; a possible D gene is TRBD1 (5 bases). The CDR3 runs 15 residues. Trimming removed 5 bases at V and 2 bases at J, with 18 bases between. Germline CDR1 is GTSNPN and CDR2 is SVGIG (reference sequence). The DNA for the CDR3 is TGTGCCTGGGGTCACCCTCGGGGGAAGAACTATGGCTACACCTTC. Amino acid sequence: CAWGHPRGKNYGYTF.

This clonotype occurred many times. The rearrangement uses TRBV7-9 and TRBJ2-3; 7 nucleotides match TRBD2. The CDR3 consists of 17 residues. CDR1 is SEHNR, CDR2 FQNEAQ, per germline (reference sequence). The trim removed 4 bases at V and 1 base at J, leaving 11 bases unmatched. CDR3 region: CASSSQAGAKGTDTQYF. The CDR3 DNA follows: TGTGCCAGCAGCTCCCAGGCGGGAGCAAAGGGCACAGATACGCAGTATTTT.

This clonotype was detected many times. The chain has TRBV11-2 and TRBJ2-1; TRBD2 aligns across 10 bases. CDR1 is SGHAT, CDR2 FQNNGV, per germline. The length of the CDR3 is 16 residues. Trimming cost V 6 bases and J 1 base; bases outside gene matches: 6. CDR3 nucleotides: TGTGCCAGCAGTTTACTAGCGGGGACATCCTACAATGAGCAGTTCTTC. Translated: CASSLLAGTSYNEQFF.